Listed here are 24 T cell receptor beta chains from one sample, sequenced in a study of shared clonotypes between healthy human individuals. Using immunoSEQ multiplex PCR, the repertoire was profiled, and TCRdb retains in-frame clones only, with some absent. The sample lists over a million clones, approximately 96% occurring once. Sequencing was done on a sample of naive CD4+ T cells sorted from blood. As for subset: CD45RA+ positively selected. The receptors were gathered from a man under 40 in good health.

This clone was picked up one time. V gene TRBV7-2 combines with J gene TRBJ1-2; the D is unclear. The CDR3 sequence is 13 residues long. The germline V and J ends were trimmed by 1 base and 8 bases, with 11 bases remaining between them. Germline CDR1 reads SGHTA; CDR2 reads FQGNSA. CDR3 bases: TGTGCCAGCAGCTTAGGGGTAATCGGGGGCTACACCTTC. Protein: CASSLGVIGGYTF.

The chain links TRBV18 to TRBJ2-1; 7 positions agree with TRBD1. CDR1 and CDR2 from the germline V gene are KGHSH and LQKENI. V shed 3 bases and J 1 base; nucleotides not matched to a gene: 3. The CDR3 length is 15 residues. In nucleotides, the CDR3 is TGTGCCAGCTCACCTACAGGGGTGTCCTACAATGAGCAGTTCTTC. It specifies CASSPTGVSYNEQFF. The whole variable domain, remainder taken from reference TRBV18 and TRBJ2-1, is NAGVMQNPRHLVRRRGQEARLRCSPMKGHSHVYWYRQLPEEGLKFMVYLQKENIIDESGMPKERFSAEFPKEGPSILRIQQVVRGDSAAYFCASSPTGVSYNEQFFGPGTRLTVL.

This chain uses TRBV11-1 with TRBJ2-2; 11 bases align to TRBD1. V trimming: 4 bases; J trimming: 4 bases; junction bases outside the gene matches: 2. Looked up from germline, CDR1 is SGHAT and CDR2 is FQDESV (reference sequence). The CDR3 sequence is 15 residues long. The CDR3: CASSSGTGGTGELFF. Here the CDR3 DNA reads TGTGCCAGCAGCTCGGGGACAGGGGGCACCGGGGAGCTGTTTTTT. Supplemented by reference TRBV11-1 and TRBJ2-2, the full variable domain reads EAEVAQSPRYKITEKSQAVAFWCDPISGHATLYWYRQILGQGPELLVQFQDESVVDDSQLPKDRFSAERLKGVDSTLKIQPAELGDSAMYLCASSSGTGGTGELFFGEGSRLTVL.

The genes are TRBV5-4 and TRBJ1-1; TRBD1 aligns across 7 bases. CDR3 length: 15 residues. V lost 1 base to trimming and J lost 0 bases; unmatched junction nucleotides: 3. Germline V lookup: CDR1 SGHNT, CDR2 YYREEE (reference sequence). CDR3 in amino acids: CASSLSGTVNTEAFF. DNA of the CDR3: TGTGCCAGCAGCTTGTCCGGGACAGTGAACACTGAAGCTTTCTTT.

A remark on this clone: The sample carries other DNA sequences with the same CDR3. J is TRBJ1-5 and V is TRBV28; D call uncertain. The CDR3 has 12 residues. Trimming stripped 3 bases from V and 6 bases from J, with 6 bases between. The germline V gene has CDR1 MDHEN and CDR2 SYDVKM. The CDR3 bases are TGTGCCAGCAGTTTCTGGGGTCAGCCCCAGCATTTT. This encodes CASSFWGQPQHF.

Remarks on this clone: One end of the junction varies from germline; a read error may be responsible. This chain links TRBV5-4 with TRBJ2-7; maybe TRBD1 (6 bases). Looked up from germline, CDR1 is SGHNT and CDR2 is YYREEE (reference sequence). This CDR3 is 14 amino acids long. CDR3 amino acids: CATSRTGTTYEQYF. The CDR3 nucleotides read TGTGCCACCAGCAGAACAGGGACCACCTACGAGCAGTACTTC.

This clone was detected once. CDR3 residues: CASSLGQAGEKLFF. The CDR3 DNA is TGTGCCAGCAGCTTGGGACAGGCCGGTGAAAAACTGTTTTTT. The chain recombines TRBV7-9 with TRBJ1-4; 8 bases are a match to TRBD1. This CDR3 is 14 amino acids long. Germline V gene lookup returns CDR1 SEHNR and CDR2 FQNEAQ (reference sequence). After removal of 3 bases from V and 7 bases from J, the junction contained 4 bases not matched to a gene. The complete variable domain, with remaining parts taken from reference TRBV7-9 and TRBJ1-4, reads DTGVSQNPRHKITKRGQNVTFRCDPISEHNRLYWYRQTLGQGPEFLTYFQNEAQLEKSRLLSDRFSAERPKGSFSTLEIQRTEQGDSAMYLCASSLGQAGEKLFFGSGTQLSVL.

The gene calls are TRBV10-2 and TRBJ1-5; perhaps TRBD1 as D (6 bases). The CDR3 runs 17 residues. V was shortened by 6 bases and J by 6 bases, with 24 bases between the two germline ends. The germline CDR1 and CDR2 sequences are WSHSY and SAAADI. The CDR3 loop is CASSLPARGVTRQPQHF. The CDR3 DNA is TGCGCCAGCAGCCTTCCCGCCAGGGGCGTCACACGTCAGCCCCAGCATTTT.

V and J are TRBV28 and TRBJ2-7, with D perhaps TRBD1 (5 bases). The CDR3 runs to 13 residues. The germline CDR1 and CDR2 sequences are MDHEN and SYDVKM. V lost 5 bases to trimming and J lost 4 bases, with 12 bases between them. The chain's CDR3 is CASSPGKLYEQYF. The CDR3 region has the DNA TGTGCCAGCAGTCCAGGGAAGCTTTACGAGCAGTACTTC. Filled out from reference TRBV28 and TRBJ2-7, the complete variable domain reads DVKVTQSSRYLVKRTGEKVFLECVQDMDHENMFWYRQDPGLGLRLIYFSYDVKMKEKGDIPEGYSVSREKKERFSLILESASTNQTSMYLCASSPGKLYEQYFGPGTRLTVT.

The rearrangement uses TRBV19 and TRBJ2-1, with TRBD2 identical over 9 bases. V shed 0 bases, J shed 4 bases, and the junction held 4 bases outside the gene matches. The germline V gene encodes CDR1 LNHDA and CDR2 SQIVND (reference sequence). The CDR3 spans 16 residues. The CDR3 DNA sequence: TGTGCCAGTAGTATAGAAAAGCTAGCGGGATACAATGAGCAGTTCTTC. As protein: CASSIEKLAGYNEQFF.

With regard to this clone: This sample includes further DNA sequences coding for the same CDR3. The chain recombines TRBV5-1 with TRBJ2-3; D assignment may be TRBD1 or TRBD2 (5 bases each). CDR1 SGHRS and CDR2 YFSETQ come from the germline V gene. The CDR3 has 13 amino acids. V lost 3 bases to trimming and J lost 2 bases, with 7 bases between them. The CDR3 DNA sequence: TGCGCCAGCAGCTCGGGGCCCACAGATACGCAGTATTTT. It translates to CASSSGPTDTQYF. Combining the CDR3 with reference TRBV5-1 and TRBJ2-3 gives the whole variable domain KAGVTQTPRYLIKTRGQQVTLSCSPISGHRSVSWYQQTPGQGLQFLFEYFSETQRNKGNFPGRFSGRQFSNSRSEMNVSTLELGDSALYLCASSSGPTDTQYFGPGTRLTVL.

The chain combines TRBV2 with TRBJ2-7, with a weak D call TRBD1 (6 bases). The V end lost 7 bases, the J end lost 6 bases, and 16 bases lay between the germline ends. The CDR3 length is 13 residues. Germline V gene lookup returns CDR1 SNHLY and CDR2 FYNNEI. CDR3 nucleotides: TGTGCCAGCAATACAGGGATTACTTCCGAGCAGTACTTC. Its protein product is CASNTGITSEQYF.

This clone was observed a single time. The chain carries TRBV18 and TRBJ2-7; a weak D match, TRBD1 (5 bases). Germline V gene sequence: CDR1 KGHSH, CDR2 LQKENI. The length of the CDR3 is 15 residues. Trimming removed 4 bases from V and 1 base from J, with 14 bases in between. The CDR3 DNA is TGTGCCAGCTCACTCCGACAGCATTATTCCTACGAGCAGTACTTC. Translated, it gives CASSLRQHYSYEQYF.

This chain connects TRBV7-3 to TRBJ1-1; D is unclear. Germline-derived CDR1 and CDR2 are SGHTA and FQGTGA. Trimming stripped 5 bases from V and 10 bases from J, with 20 bases between. The CDR3 length is 14 residues. The CDR3 loop reads CASSPDHVAPAAFF. CDR3 nucleotides: TGTGCCAGCAGCCCAGACCACGTCGCCCCGGCAGCTTTCTTT.

A word on this clone: At the DNA level, this CDR3 is encoded by other sequences in the same sample as well. V and J are TRBV18 and TRBJ2-7; no clear D. Trimming removed 2 bases from V and 6 bases from J, with 8 bases in between. The CDR3 is made up of 12 amino acids. Per the germline V gene, CDR1 is KGHSH and CDR2 is LQKENI. The chain's CDR3 is CASSPGVGEQYF. The CDR3 nucleotides are TGTGCCAGCTCACCAGGGGTCGGCGAGCAGTACTTC. The full variable domain, completed using reference TRBV18 and TRBJ2-7, is NAGVMQNPRHLVRRRGQEARLRCSPMKGHSHVYWYRQLPEEGLKFMVYLQKENIIDESGMPKERFSAEFPKEGPSILRIQQVVRGDSAAYFCASSPGVGEQYFGPGTRLTVT.

This chain links TRBV7-9 with TRBJ2-1; 8 nucleotides line up with TRBD2. The V gene's germline CDR1 is SEHNR and CDR2 FQNEAQ (reference sequence). V trimming: 5 bases; J trimming: 6 bases; junction bases outside the gene matches: 9. The CDR3 consists of 15 residues. The CDR3 coding sequence is TGTGCCAGCAGCACACCCGGGACTAGAGCCAATGAGCAGTTCTTC. This gives the protein CASSTPGTRANEQFF.

The V gene is TRBV6-5, the J gene TRBJ2-1; 7 bases are a match to TRBD2. From germline, CDR1 is MNHEY and CDR2 SVGAGI. V was clipped by 7 bases and J by 10 bases; unmatched bases: 7. This CDR3 has 12 amino acids. The CDR3 DNA sequence: TGTGCCAGCACTGGACTAGGGAACGAGCAGTTCTTC. Translating it yields CASTGLGNEQFF.

The chain uses TRBV18 and TRBJ2-5; D is uncertain. CDR1 and CDR2 from the germline V gene are KGHSH and LQKENI. The germline V and J ends were trimmed by 2 bases and 0 bases, with 10 bases remaining between them. The CDR3 sequence is 15 residues long. CDR3: CASSPFSVYQETQYF. CDR3 in DNA: TGTGCCAGCTCACCATTCTCTGTGTACCAAGAGACCCAGTACTTC.

The chain has TRBV7-2 and TRBJ2-7; possibly TRBD1 or TRBD2 for D (6 bases each). This CDR3 contains 15 residues. CDR1 SGHTA and CDR2 FQGNSA come from the germline V gene. Between the trimmed V and J ends, which lost 3 bases and 1 base, there was a span of 13 bases. For the CDR3, the DNA is TGTGCCAGCAGCTTGGGGGCTAGCGTTTCCTACGAGCAGTACTTC. Protein sequence: CASSLGASVSYEQYF. Together with reference TRBV7-2 and TRBJ2-7, the CDR3 gives the full variable domain: GAGVSQSPSNKVTEKGKDVELRCDPISGHTALYWYRQSLGQGLEFLIYFQGNSAPDKSGLPSDRFSAERTGGSVSTLTIQRTQQEDSAVYLCASSLGASVSYEQYFGPGTRLTVT.

The V and J genes are TRBV4-2 and TRBJ1-3, with 7 bases identical to TRBD1. The CDR3 consists of 14 residues. The germline gives CDR1 LGHNA, CDR2 YNFKEQ. With V trimmed by 1 base and J by 4 bases, 1 base remained unmatched. The CDR3, as DNA: TGTGCCAGCAGCCAAGCCAGGGGGGGAAACACCATATATTTT. Translated, it gives CASSQARGGNTIYF.

This chain links TRBV27 with TRBJ2-3; 8 bases map to TRBD1. J lost 6 bases, V lost 5 bases, and 7 bases had no gene match. CDR1 MNHEY and CDR2 SMNVEV come from the germline V gene (reference sequence). The CDR3 has 14 amino acids. Here the CDR3 reads CASSAGTGVDTQYF. In DNA form, the CDR3 reads TGTGCCAGCAGTGCGGGGACAGGAGTGGATACGCAGTATTTT.

This clone was detected a few times. J is TRBJ1-5 and V is TRBV20-1; D gene uncertain. V was cut by 6 bases and J by 10 bases, with 13 bases left in between. Germline-derived CDR1 and CDR2 are DFQATT and SNEGSKA (reference sequence). This CDR3 spans 11 amino acids. The CDR3 reads CSAWAGGPQHF. As DNA, the CDR3 is TGCAGTGCCTGGGCCGGTGGACCCCAGCATTTT.

V gene TRBV5-1 combines with J gene TRBJ2-5, with D possibly matching TRBD2 (5 bases). V lost 4 bases to trimming and J lost 2 bases, with 12 bases between them. This CDR3 is built from 14 residues. Germline V lookup: CDR1 SGHRS, CDR2 YFSETQ. Here the CDR3 reads CASSREPEQETQYF. The CDR3 nucleotides are TGCGCCAGCAGCAGGGAGCCAGAGCAAGAGACCCAGTACTTC.

V gene TRBV7-2 combines with J gene TRBJ2-2; unclear D gene. This CDR3 comprises 13 residues. Per germline, CDR1 SGHTA and CDR2 FQGNSA. Trimming shortened V by 1 base and J by 6 bases, and 6 bases separated the two germline ends. The CDR3 bases are TGTGCCAGCAGCTTAGACTTTTCCGGGGAGCTGTTTTTT. As protein: CASSLDFSGELFF.